In its sample, the clone carrying this T cell receptor (beta chain) was seen many times. The sample originates from a study of T-cell reconstitution after alpha-beta-depleted transplantation in children. The library targeted TCRbeta and was prepared with unique molecular identifiers. From the PCR reads, TCRdb called clonotypes with MiXCR, one entry per CDR3 protein. The sample has over 300,000 distinct CDR3 sequences; 10% are singletons. The CDR3 contains 14 residues. V dropped 0 bases and J dropped 12; count of bases not matched to a gene: 9. The germline gives CDR1 LNHNV, CDR2 YYDKDF (reference sequence).

This sequence originates from a human donor who donated a stem cell graft to a child with acute lymphoblastic leukemia. This specimen consisted of PBMCs from the stem cell graft donor, obtained from the stem cell graft. The genes are TRBV15 and TRBJ2-3, with 7 bases aligning to TRBD1. The CDR3 DNA is TGTGCCACCAGCAGAGACAGGGGGTCGCCCTCCCAGTATTTT. The encoded protein is CATSRDRGSPSQYF.